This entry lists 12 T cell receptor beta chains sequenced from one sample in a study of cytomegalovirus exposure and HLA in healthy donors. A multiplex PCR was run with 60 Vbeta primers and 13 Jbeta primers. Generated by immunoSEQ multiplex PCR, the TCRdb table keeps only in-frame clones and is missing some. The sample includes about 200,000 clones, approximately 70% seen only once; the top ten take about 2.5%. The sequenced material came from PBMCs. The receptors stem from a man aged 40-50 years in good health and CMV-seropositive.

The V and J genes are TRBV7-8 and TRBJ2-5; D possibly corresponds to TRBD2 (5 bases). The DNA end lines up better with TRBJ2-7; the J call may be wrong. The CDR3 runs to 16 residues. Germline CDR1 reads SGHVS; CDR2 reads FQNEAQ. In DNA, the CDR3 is TGTGCCAGCAGACCCCCCCCTACGGGGATGTGGTACGAGCAGTACTTC. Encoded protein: CASRPPPTGMWYEQYF.

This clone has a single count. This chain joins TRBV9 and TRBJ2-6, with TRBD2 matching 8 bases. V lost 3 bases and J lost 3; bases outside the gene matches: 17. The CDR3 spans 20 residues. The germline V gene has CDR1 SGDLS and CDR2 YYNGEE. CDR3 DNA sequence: TGTGCCAGCAGCGCCCCTTCGGGGGGGCAGGGGTTAGGTGGGGCCAACGTCCTGACTTTC. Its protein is CASSAPSGGQGLGGANVLTF.

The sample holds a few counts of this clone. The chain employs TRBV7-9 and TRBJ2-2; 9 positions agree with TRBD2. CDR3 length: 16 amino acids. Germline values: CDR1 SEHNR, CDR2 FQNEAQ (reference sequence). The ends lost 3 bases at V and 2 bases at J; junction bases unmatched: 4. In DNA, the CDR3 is TGTGCCAGCAGCTTCCCTAGCGGGGTTAACACCGGGGAGCTGTTTTTT. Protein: CASSFPSGVNTGELFF. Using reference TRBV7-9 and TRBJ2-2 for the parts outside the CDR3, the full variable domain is DTGVSQNPRHKITKRGQNVTFRCDPISEHNRLYWYRQTLGQGPEFLTYFQNEAQLEKSRLLSDRFSAERPKGSFSTLEIQRTEQGDSAMYLCASSFPSGVNTGELFFGEGSRLTVL.

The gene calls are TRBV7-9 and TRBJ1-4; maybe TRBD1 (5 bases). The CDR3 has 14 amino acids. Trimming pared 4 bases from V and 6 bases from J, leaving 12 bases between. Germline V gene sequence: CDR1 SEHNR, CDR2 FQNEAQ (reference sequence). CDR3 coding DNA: TGTGCCAGCAGCTACGACAGAAGTCATGAAAAACTGTTTTTT. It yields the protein CASSYDRSHEKLFF.

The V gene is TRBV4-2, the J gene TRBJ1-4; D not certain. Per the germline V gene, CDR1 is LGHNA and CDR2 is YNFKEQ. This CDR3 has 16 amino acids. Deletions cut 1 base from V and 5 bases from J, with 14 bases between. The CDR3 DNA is TGTGCCAGCAGCCAAGGCCCCAGGCAGGTGAATGAAAAACTGTTTTTT. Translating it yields CASSQGPRQVNEKLFF.

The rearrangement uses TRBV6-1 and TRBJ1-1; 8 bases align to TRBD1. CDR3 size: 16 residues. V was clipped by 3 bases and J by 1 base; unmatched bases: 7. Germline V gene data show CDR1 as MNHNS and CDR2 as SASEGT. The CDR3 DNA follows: TGTGCCAGCAGTGACAGGGGGCGAGGATCGAACACTGAAGCTTTCTTT. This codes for CASSDRGRGSNTEAFF.

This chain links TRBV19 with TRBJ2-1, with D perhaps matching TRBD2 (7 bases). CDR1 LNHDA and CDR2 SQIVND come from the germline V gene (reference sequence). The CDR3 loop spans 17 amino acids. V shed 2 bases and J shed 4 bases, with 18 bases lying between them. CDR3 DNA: TGTGCCAGTAGTATATGGGGGGCGGGGGTAGATTACAATGAGCAGTTCTTC. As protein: CASSIWGAGVDYNEQFF.

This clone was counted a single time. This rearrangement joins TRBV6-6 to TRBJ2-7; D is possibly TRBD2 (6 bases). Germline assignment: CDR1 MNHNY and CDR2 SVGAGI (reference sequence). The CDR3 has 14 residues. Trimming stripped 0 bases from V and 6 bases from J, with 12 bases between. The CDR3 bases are TGTGCCAGCAGTTACTCGTGGAGGGATCGCGAGCAGTACTTC. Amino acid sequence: CASSYSWRDREQYF.

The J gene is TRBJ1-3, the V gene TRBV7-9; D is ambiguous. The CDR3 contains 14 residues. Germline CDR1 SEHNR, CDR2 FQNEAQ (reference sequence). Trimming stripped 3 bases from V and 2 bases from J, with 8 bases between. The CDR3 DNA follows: TGTGCCAGCAGCTTCGTCGGTCCTGGAAACACCATATATTTT. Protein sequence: CASSFVGPGNTIYF.

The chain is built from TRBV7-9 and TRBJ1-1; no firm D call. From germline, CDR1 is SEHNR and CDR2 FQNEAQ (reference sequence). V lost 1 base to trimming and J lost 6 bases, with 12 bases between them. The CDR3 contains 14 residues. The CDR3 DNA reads TGTGCCAGCAGCTTAGGAGGGAATAACGCTGAAGCTTTCTTT. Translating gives CASSLGGNNAEAFF.

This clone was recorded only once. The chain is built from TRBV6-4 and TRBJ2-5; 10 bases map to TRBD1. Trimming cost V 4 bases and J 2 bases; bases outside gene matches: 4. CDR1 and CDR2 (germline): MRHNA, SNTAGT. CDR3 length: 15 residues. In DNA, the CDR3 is TGTGCCAGCAGTGCCGGGACAGGGGTACAAGAGACCCAGTACTTC. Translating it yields CASSAGTGVQETQYF.

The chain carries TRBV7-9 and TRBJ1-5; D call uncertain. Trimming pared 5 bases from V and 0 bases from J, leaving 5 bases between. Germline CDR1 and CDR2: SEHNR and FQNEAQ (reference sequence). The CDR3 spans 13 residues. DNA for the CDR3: TGTGCCAGCAGCCCGTATAGCAATCAGCCCCAGCATTTT. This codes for CASSPYSNQPQHF.